The 16 T cell receptor beta chains listed next were all sequenced from one sample in a study of blood T cell repertoires in COVID-19. Generated by immunoSEQ multiplex PCR, the TCRdb table keeps only in-frame clones and is missing some. The sample comprises roughly 150,000 clones, 80% to 90% of which are singletons, and approximately 10% rests with the top ten. The specimen sequenced was peripheral blood. These TCRs come from a woman in her seventies with COVID-19, enrolled during active disease.

The genes are TRBV25-1 and TRBJ2-2; 7 nucleotides match TRBD1. The CDR3 is made up of 14 amino acids. Germline V gene sequence: CDR1 MGHDK, CDR2 SYGVNS. V trimming: 3 bases; J trimming: 4 bases; junction bases outside the gene matches: 2. The CDR3 region has the DNA TGTGCCAGCAGTGACTCAGGGGGCACCGGGGAGCTGTTTTTT. This codes for CASSDSGGTGELFF.

This sequence joins TRBV12-3 or TRBV12-4 and TRBJ2-1; D is possibly TRBD2 (5 bases). The CDR3 sequence is 13 residues long. V was shortened by 3 bases and J by 8 bases, with 11 bases between the two germline ends. The DNA of the CDR3 is TGTGCCAGCAGTTTGGGCTTGGAGGATGAGCAGTTCTTC. It translates to CASSLGLEDEQFF.

CDR3 loop: CASSSRTGYNQPQHF. CDR3 in DNA: TGTGCCAGCAGCTCCCGGACAGGGTACAATCAGCCCCAGCATTTT. This sequence joins TRBV13 and TRBJ1-5; 8 bases line up with TRBD1. Germline trimming cut 4 bases from V and 3 bases from J; bases unmatched to any gene: 5. The CDR3 length is 15 residues. Germline V gene lookup returns CDR1 PRHDT and CDR2 FYEKMQ (reference sequence). Supplemented by reference TRBV13 and TRBJ1-5, the full variable domain reads AAGVIQSPRHLIKEKRETATLKCYPIPRHDTVYWYQQGPGQDPQFLISFYEKMQSDKGSIPDRFSAQQFSDYHSELNMSSLELGDSALYFCASSSRTGYNQPQHFGDGTRLSIL.

J is TRBJ1-6 and V is TRBV6-2 or TRBV6-3, with TRBD1 matching 8 bases. The CDR3 has 18 residues. The ends lost 4 bases at V and 1 base at J; junction bases unmatched: 9. CDR1 and CDR2 (germline): MNHEY, SVGEGT. In DNA form, the CDR3 reads TGTGCCAGCAGTTCCCAGGGGGCTAGTCGGTCCTATAATTCACCCCTCCACTTT. Translated, it gives CASSSQGASRSYNSPLHF.

This chain uses TRBV6-6 with TRBJ1-3; unclear D gene. The CDR3 runs 16 residues. V was clipped by 6 bases and J by 2 bases, with 17 bases between them. Germline CDR1 and CDR2: MNHNY and SVGAGI (reference sequence). The CDR3 spells CASRRVGEGTGNTIYF. Here the CDR3 DNA reads TGTGCCAGCAGACGCGTAGGTGAGGGCACTGGAAACACCATATATTTT.

The chain recombines TRBV7-8 with TRBJ1-2; D is unresolved. The length of the CDR3 is 12 residues. Germline V gives CDR1 SGHVS, CDR2 FQNEAQ. V lost 2 bases, J lost 5 bases, and 6 bases lay in between. CDR3 nucleotides: TGTGCCAGCAGCTTAACGGGGTATGGCTACACCTTC. Translating gives CASSLTGYGYTF.

The V gene is TRBV5-5, the J gene TRBJ1-2, with D maybe TRBD1 (6 bases). The germline V and J ends were trimmed by 5 bases and 7 bases, with 18 bases remaining between them. CDR1 SGHKS and CDR2 YYEKEE come from the germline V gene (reference sequence). The length of the CDR3 is 14 residues. CDR3 DNA: TGTGCCAGCAGGTCATTGACAGGTTCGGCTGGCTACACCTTC. This sequence encodes CASRSLTGSAGYTF. Supplemented by reference TRBV5-5 and TRBJ1-2, the full variable domain reads DAGVTQSPTHLIKTRGQQVTLRCSPISGHKSVSWYQQVLGQGPQFIFQYYEKEERGRGNFPDRFSARQFPNYSSELNVNALLLGDSALYLCASRSLTGSAGYTFGSGTRLTVV.

CDR3 sequence (DNA): TGTGCCAGCAGTGTAGTCAGGGGGCTTGGAAACACCATATATTTT. Encoded protein: CASSVVRGLGNTIYF. The chain employs TRBV2 and TRBJ1-3; 8 bases map to TRBD1. Germline V CDR1 and CDR2: SNHLY, FYNNEI. J gave up 3 bases and V 4 bases, and 5 bases lay outside the gene matches. This CDR3 spans 15 amino acids. The whole variable domain, remainder taken from reference TRBV2 and TRBJ1-3, is EPEVTQTPSHQVTQMGQEVILRCVPISNHLYFYWYRQILGQKVEFLVSFYNNEISEKSEIFDDQFSVERPDGSNFTLKIRSTKLEDSAMYFCASSVVRGLGNTIYFGEGSWLTVV.

This clone showed up just a few times. V and J are TRBV5-1 and TRBJ2-3, with 7 bases identical to TRBD1. Unmatched junction bases numbered 10, after V lost 4 bases and J lost 5 bases. The CDR3 extends over 15 amino acids. Germline CDR1 is SGHRS and CDR2 is YFSETQ. CDR3 sequence (DNA): TGCGCCAGCAGCCAGGGGGACAGTCCGCGAGATACGCAGTATTTT. This gives the protein CASSQGDSPRDTQYF.

The CDR3 protein is CASSFTGTKQETQYF. CDR3 DNA sequence: TGTGCCAGCAGCTTTACCGGGACTAAACAAGAGACCCAGTACTTC. This sequence joins TRBV5-6 and TRBJ2-5; 7 bases line up with TRBD2. The V segment lost 2 bases and the J segment 2 bases; nucleotides outside the gene matches: 6. This CDR3 is built from 15 residues. Germline V gene data show CDR1 as SGHDT and CDR2 as YYEEEE.

In DNA form, the CDR3 reads TGTGCCAGCAGTTCACCGGGACAGGCAGACTTAAGCAATCAGCCCCAGCATTTT. Residues: CASSSPGQADLSNQPQHF. V and J are TRBV28 and TRBJ1-5; 8 bases are shared with TRBD1. Germline CDR1 is MDHEN and CDR2 is SYDVKM. V shed 4 bases, J shed 1 base, and the junction held 12 bases outside the gene matches. The CDR3 has 18 amino acids.

This clone was seen just once. CDR3 nucleotides: TGCGCCAGCAGCCCAGCCGGGTTAACCTCCTACGAGCAGTACTTC. Encoded protein: CASSPAGLTSYEQYF. The chain couples TRBV5-1 to TRBJ2-7, with D unclear. Germline assignment: CDR1 SGHRS and CDR2 YFSETQ. The CDR3 sequence is 15 residues long. The V end was cut by 4 bases, the J end by 0 bases, with 14 bases between.

This clone was picked up one time. Compared with germline, one end of the junction differs, possibly owing to a read error. The chain links TRBV11-1 to TRBJ2-2; 8 bases are shared with TRBD2. Germline assignment: CDR1 SGHAT and CDR2 FQDESV (reference sequence). CDR3 length equals 15 residues. The DNA for the CDR3 is TGTGCCAGCAGGTTAGCGGGGCAGAACACCGGGGAGCTGTTTTTT. Protein product: CASRLAGQNTGELFF.

With respect to this clone: Germline is not matched at one junction end, which may reflect a read error. The V and J genes are TRBV30 and TRBJ1-2; D remains unclear. Looked up from germline, CDR1 is GTSNPN and CDR2 is SVGIG (reference sequence). CDR3 length equals 12 residues. The CDR3 bases are TGTGCTTGGAGATTTCTTAACTATGGCTACACCTTC. Translating it yields CAWRFLNYGYTF.

V is TRBV11-3 and J is TRBJ1-6, with TRBD1 matching 7 bases. This CDR3 spans 14 amino acids. Germline V gives CDR1 SGHNT, CDR2 YENEEA. Trimming removed 5 bases from V and 10 bases from J; junction bases left unmatched: 8. The CDR3 bases are TGTGCCAGCAGCGAGACCGGGACAGAATCACCCCTCCACTTT. As protein: CASSETGTESPLHF.

This chain connects TRBV4-1 to TRBJ1-2; D gene uncertain. The CDR3 is made up of 13 amino acids. V lost 2 bases, J lost 6 bases, and 10 bases lay in between. The V gene's germline CDR1 is MGHRA and CDR2 YSYEKL. The CDR3 is CASSQYEANGYTF. The CDR3, as DNA: TGCGCCAGCAGCCAATATGAGGCTAATGGCTACACCTTC.